The 13 T cell receptor beta chains presented below share a single source sample, sequenced in a study of preoperative IRX-2 immunotherapy in early breast cancer (dated by TCRdb to the late 2010s). The method was the immunoSEQ multiplex PCR assay. In its TCRdb copy, this immuneACCESS table keeps in-frame sequences only and misses some clones. Where compared with another copy, unresolved V genes explain less than half of these, and the others have no known cause. The sample table records about 1,100 clones; roughly 77% of these occur just once. The ten largest clones add up to around 10% of the sample. The treatment or condition label corresponds to: preoperative locoregional IRX-2 cytokine immunotherapy. Sequencing was performed on normal tissue next to the tumor, taken from a patient treated with IRX-2 immunotherapy. These receptors came from a human donor with breast cancer.

The rearrangement links TRBV6-8 to TRBJ1-2, with TRBD1 matching 7 bases. The germline CDR1 and CDR2 sequences are MNHGY and SAAAGT. The length of the CDR3 is 13 residues. V gave up 10 bases and J gave up 5 bases; unmatched junction bases: 10. The CDR3 here is CATARDRAYGYTF. The DNA for the CDR3 is TGTGCCACCGCCCGCGACAGGGCTTATGGCTACACCTTC.

The V and J genes are TRBV6-8 and TRBJ2-1, with 11 bases fitting TRBD2. V trimming: 8 bases; J trimming: 9 bases; junction bases outside the gene matches: 12. The germline V gene has CDR1 MNHGY and CDR2 SAAAGT. The CDR3 spans 15 residues. In DNA, the CDR3 is TGTGCCAGCTCCCTACTAGCGGGGGCCCGGTCTGAGCAGTTCTTC. Protein sequence: CASSLLAGARSEQFF.

In nucleotides, the CDR3 is TGTGCCAGCAGCTCACCTCCGGGACCCAGTGGGGCAAAAAACATTCAGTACTTC. Translating it yields CASSSPPGPSGAKNIQYF. The V and J genes are TRBV7-6 and TRBJ2-4; perhaps D is TRBD1 or TRBD2 (5 bases each). The CDR3 loop spans 18 amino acids. Germline-derived CDR1 and CDR2 are SGHVS and FNYEAQ. V shed 4 bases and J shed 4 bases, with 23 bases lying between them.

The chain is built from TRBV19 and TRBJ2-1; the D gene is possibly TRBD2 (5 bases). The germline V and J ends were trimmed by 7 bases and 5 bases, with 9 bases remaining between them. Germline CDR1 is LNHDA and CDR2 is SQIVND (reference sequence). CDR3 length: 12 residues. The CDR3: CASTSRNNEQFF. CDR3 DNA: TGTGCCAGTACTAGCAGGAACAATGAGCAGTTCTTC.

This clone appeared a single time. The germline gene is not matched at one end of the junction; a read error may be the cause. The rearrangement joins TRBV7-6 to TRBJ2-3; the match to TRBD2 covers 7 bases. The CDR3 is made up of 15 amino acids. Germline CDR1 and CDR2: SGHVS and FNYEAQ. CDR3 in amino acids: CASSLSGGTTDTQYF. The CDR3 region has the DNA TGTGCTAGCAGCTTATCCGGGGGGACGACAGATACGCAGTATTTT. Drawing the rest from reference TRBV7-6 and TRBJ2-3, the complete variable domain is GAGVSQSPRYKVTKRGQDVALRCDPISGHVSLYWYRQALGQGPEFLTYFNYEAQQDKSGLPNDRFSAERPEGSISTLTIQRTEQRDSAMYRCASSLSGGTTDTQYFGPGTRLTVL.

The V and J genes are TRBV11-3 and TRBJ2-3; D perhaps matches TRBD2 (6 bases). Trimming took off 0 bases at V and 0 bases at J, with 16 bases between the two ends. CDR3 length equals 18 residues. Looked up from germline, CDR1 is SGHNT and CDR2 is YENEEA. Here the CDR3 DNA reads TGTGCCAGCAGCTTAGATGGAGGGATAGATTCTAGCACAGATACGCAGTATTTT. It codes for CASSLDGGIDSSTDTQYF.

This chain joins TRBV30 and TRBJ1-5; D gene unclear. Trimming left V 4 bases short and J 9 bases short, with 13 bases between. The CDR3 consists of 12 residues. Germline CDR1 reads GTSNPN; CDR2 reads SVGIG (reference sequence). CDR3 sequence (DNA): TGTGCCTGGAAGGTCGGAGTCGGGCCCCAGCATTTT. It yields the protein CAWKVGVGPQHF.

By its share, this clone is large. V usage is TRBV5-1 and J usage is TRBJ2-2; D unresolved. The CDR3 runs 14 residues. V lost 0 bases and J 7 bases, leaving 10 bases between the germline ends. Germline-derived CDR1 and CDR2 are SGHRS and YFSETQ. CDR3 nucleotide sequence: TGCGCCAGCAGCTTGGCCTTAGAAAGCGGGGAGCTGTTTTTT. Translation gives CASSLALESGELFF.

This sequence joins TRBV7-4 and TRBJ1-3; D remains unclear. CDR1 SGHVT and CDR2 SQSDAQ come from the germline V gene. Trimming cost V 3 bases and J 0 bases, with 9 bases left between them. The CDR3 runs 15 residues. In DNA form, the CDR3 reads TGTGCCAGCAGCTTGCAGGCCAGCTCTGGAAACACCATATATTTT. Translating it yields CASSLQASSGNTIYF.

The chain links TRBV19 to TRBJ2-6; TRBD2 might be the D (5 bases). The CDR3 consists of 16 residues. CDR1 and CDR2 from the germline V gene are LNHDA and SQIVND (reference sequence). The germline V and J ends were trimmed by 3 bases and 0 bases, with 9 bases remaining between them. The CDR3 here is CASSMLGSSGANVLTF. The DNA for the CDR3 is TGTGCCAGTAGTATGTTAGGGAGCTCTGGGGCCAACGTCCTGACTTTC.

V gene TRBV28 combines with J gene TRBJ2-7, with 14 bases matching TRBD2. The CDR3 covers 15 residues. V shed 6 bases and J 6 bases; nucleotides not matched to a gene: 7. Germline V gives CDR1 MDHEN, CDR2 SYDVKM. The DNA of the CDR3 is TGTGCCAGCAGCCGCGGGACTAGCGGGGGACCCGAGCAGTACTTC. It encodes CASSRGTSGGPEQYF. Using reference TRBV28 and TRBJ2-7 for the parts outside the CDR3, the full variable domain is DVKVTQSSRYLVKRTGEKVFLECVQDMDHENMFWYRQDPGLGLRLIYFSYDVKMKEKGDIPEGYSVSREKKERFSLILESASTNQTSMYLCASSRGTSGGPEQYFGPGTRLTVT.

V and J are TRBV19 and TRBJ2-1; TRBD1 matches 9 bases. Germline V gene data show CDR1 as LNHDA and CDR2 as SQIVND (reference sequence). CDR3 length equals 15 residues. J was trimmed by 7 bases and V by 6 bases; bases with no gene match: 10. In nucleotides, the CDR3 is TGTGCCAGTAGCATCGGGACAGGGTTTAGGAATGAGCAGTTCTTC. This encodes CASSIGTGFRNEQFF.

The chain uses TRBV14 and TRBJ2-7, with no clear D. CDR1 and CDR2 from the germline V gene are SGHDN and FVKESK. The CDR3 length is 15 residues. Between the trimmed V and J ends, which lost 1 base and 3 bases, there was a span of 13 bases. In nucleotides, the CDR3 is TGTGCCAGCAGCCAAGGTTTGAGAGCTTACTACGAGCAGTACTTC. Translated: CASSQGLRAYYEQYF.